These 5 T cell receptor beta chains share one sample of origin, sequenced in a study of shared clonotypes between healthy human individuals. Terminally differentiated effector memory CD45RA+ cells were left out of the naive CD8 fraction, which was CD45RO-negative and positively selected for CCR7. The repertoire was sequenced with immunoSEQ multiplex PCR; TCRdb's copy has only in-frame clones and lacks some. The sample shows millions of clones, around 96% of them seen only once. Sequenced input: naive CD8+ T cells sorted from blood. The receptors come from a man in his late teens or twenties in good health.

The genes are TRBV19 and TRBJ1-1; 8 bases line up with TRBD1. The trim removed 4 bases at V and 3 bases at J, leaving 1 base unmatched. The CDR3 runs 13 residues. The germline gives CDR1 LNHDA, CDR2 SQIVND (reference sequence). CDR3: CASSTGGHTEAFF. CDR3 bases: TGTGCCAGTAGTACAGGGGGCCACACTGAAGCTTTCTTT.

This chain connects TRBV19 to TRBJ1-1; D gene unclear. This CDR3 region has 13 residues. Germline lookup yields CDR1 LNHDA and CDR2 SQIVND (reference sequence). V was cut by 5 bases and J by 3 bases, with 10 bases left in between. DNA for the CDR3: TGTGCCAGTAGTGAGGTTTGGTACACTGAAGCTTTCTTT. This codes for CASSEVWYTEAFF.

The chain links TRBV20-1 to TRBJ1-2; no definite D call. The germline V and J ends were trimmed by 6 bases and 6 bases, with 8 bases remaining between them. From germline, CDR1 is DFQATT and CDR2 SNEGSKA (reference sequence). The CDR3 runs 10 residues. The CDR3 sequence: CSAEYNGYTF. The CDR3 region has the DNA TGCAGTGCGGAATACAATGGCTACACCTTC.

The chain uses TRBV7-8 and TRBJ2-2; no reliable D call. The CDR3 is made up of 16 amino acids. Germline CDR1 SGHVS, CDR2 FQNEAQ. V lost 2 bases and J lost 0, with 10 bases in between. In nucleotides, the CDR3 is TGTGCCAGCAGCTTACTCTCAGGCACGAACACCGGGGAGCTGTTTTTT. Protein: CASSLLSGTNTGELFF.

CDR3 bases: TGTGCCAGCAGTCAAACAGTCTACGAGCAGTACTTC. Its protein product is CASSQTVYEQYF. The chain uses TRBV5-8 and TRBJ2-7; no clear D. The V gene lost 5 bases and the J gene lost 3 bases, with 9 bases spanning the gap. The CDR3 runs 12 residues. Germline V CDR1 and CDR2: SGHTS, YDEGEE.